This passage covers 9 T cell receptor beta chains from one sample sequenced in a study of blood T cell repertoires in COVID-19. Clones were read by immunoSEQ multiplex PCR, and TCRdb kept only the in-frame ones, dropping some. The sample has about 280,000 clones, roughly 86% seen once. Sample: peripheral blood. The receptors were sampled from a man aged 35 to 55 with active or convalescent COVID-19.

The chain links TRBV4-1 to TRBJ1-1; D is uncertain. Trimming shortened V by 0 bases and J by 6 bases, and 14 bases separated the two germline ends. Germline CDR1 and CDR2: MGHRA and YSYEKL. The CDR3 has 15 residues. The CDR3 reads CASSQEVTARAEAFF. The CDR3 DNA is TGCGCCAGCAGCCAAGAGGTAACAGCCAGAGCTGAAGCTTTCTTT.

Worth noting for this clone: At one boundary the junction diverges from the germline segment, which might be a read error. V usage is TRBV11-2 and J usage is TRBJ2-1; 8 nucleotides line up with TRBD1. CDR1 and CDR2 (germline): SGHAT, FQNNGV. There are 11 residues in the CDR3. The CDR3 here is CASSLGGQGIF. CDR3 coding DNA: TGTGCCAGCAGCTTAGGAGGACAGGGCATCTTC. Based on the CDR3 plus reference TRBV11-2 and TRBJ2-1, the full variable domain is EAGVAQSPRYKIIEKRQSVAFWCNPISGHATLYWYQQILGQGPKLLIQFQNNGVVDDSQLPKDRFSAERLKGVDSTLKIQPAKLEDSAVYLCASSLGGQGIFGPGTRLTVL.

The chain employs TRBV5-4 and TRBJ2-7; the match to TRBD1 covers 8 bases. Per the germline V gene, CDR1 is SGHNT and CDR2 is YYREEE (reference sequence). V shed 3 bases, J shed 5 bases, and the junction held 7 bases outside the gene matches. The CDR3 has 14 residues. The CDR3 loop reads CASSSDRAGDEQYF. DNA of the CDR3: TGTGCCAGCAGCTCGGACAGGGCCGGGGACGAGCAGTACTTC.

The J gene is TRBJ2-7, the V gene TRBV30, with no clear D. The V gene's germline CDR1 is GTSNPN and CDR2 SVGIG (reference sequence). The CDR3 has 11 amino acids. Deletions cut 0 bases from V and 5 bases from J, with 5 bases between. As DNA, the CDR3 is TGTGCCTGGAGTGTACTGGACGAGCAGTACTTC. Translation: CAWSVLDEQYF. The variable domain in full, with the rest retrieved from reference TRBV30 and TRBJ2-7, is SQTIHQWPATLVQPVGSPLSLECTVEGTSNPNLYWYRQAAGRGLQLLFYSVGIGQISSEVPQNLSASRPQDRQFILSSKKLLLSDSGFYLCAWSVLDEQYFGPGTRLTVT.

The chain has TRBV6-1 and TRBJ1-2, with a possible D match to TRBD1 (5 bases). CDR3 length equals 14 residues. The V end lost 1 base, the J end lost 5 bases, and 11 bases lay between the germline ends. CDR1 is MNHNS and CDR2 is SASEGT in the germline V gene. The DNA of the CDR3 is TGTGCCAGCAGTGAAGGTCAAGGGGCGTATGGCTACACCTTC. This sequence encodes CASSEGQGAYGYTF.

The chain has TRBV5-1 and TRBJ2-1; D gene uncertain. The CDR3 covers 14 residues. Germline-derived CDR1 and CDR2 are SGHRS and YFSETQ. V was pared by 3 bases and J by 5 bases, with 12 bases between. The CDR3 bases are TGCGCCAGCAGCTCGGGTCCCGGCCACAATGAGCAGTTCTTC. Its protein is CASSSGPGHNEQFF.

Here the CDR3 reads CASRGSGGNNEQFF. CDR3 coding DNA: TGTGCCAGCAGAGGAAGCGGGGGCAACAATGAGCAGTTCTTC. V is TRBV9 and J is TRBJ2-1; 8 bases line up with TRBD2. The V segment lost 5 bases and the J segment 5 bases; nucleotides outside the gene matches: 6. The CDR3 is 14 amino acids. The germline gives CDR1 SGDLS, CDR2 YYNGEE. The whole variable domain, remainder taken from reference TRBV9 and TRBJ2-1, is DSGVTQTPKHLITATGQRVTLRCSPRSGDLSVYWYQQSLDQGLQFLIQYYNGEERAKGNILERFSAQQFPDLHSELNLSSLELGDSALYFCASRGSGGNNEQFFGPGTRLTVL.

The chain is built from TRBV6-5 and TRBJ1-1; D remains unclear. Germline CDR1 and CDR2: MNHEY and SVGAGI. There are 13 residues in the CDR3. V was clipped by 4 bases and J by 1 base, with 7 bases between them. CDR3 sequence (DNA): TGTGCCAGCAGTTTGAGGCAGAACACTGAAGCTTTCTTT. Translation gives CASSLRQNTEAFF.

The rearrangement joins TRBV7-9 to TRBJ2-3; D remains unclear. V was clipped by 6 bases and J by 5 bases, with 6 bases between them. The CDR3 is 11 residues long. The V gene's germline CDR1 is SEHNR and CDR2 FQNEAQ (reference sequence). The CDR3 here is CASSRGDTQYF. The CDR3 DNA reads TGTGCCAGCAGTAGAGGAGATACGCAGTATTTT.